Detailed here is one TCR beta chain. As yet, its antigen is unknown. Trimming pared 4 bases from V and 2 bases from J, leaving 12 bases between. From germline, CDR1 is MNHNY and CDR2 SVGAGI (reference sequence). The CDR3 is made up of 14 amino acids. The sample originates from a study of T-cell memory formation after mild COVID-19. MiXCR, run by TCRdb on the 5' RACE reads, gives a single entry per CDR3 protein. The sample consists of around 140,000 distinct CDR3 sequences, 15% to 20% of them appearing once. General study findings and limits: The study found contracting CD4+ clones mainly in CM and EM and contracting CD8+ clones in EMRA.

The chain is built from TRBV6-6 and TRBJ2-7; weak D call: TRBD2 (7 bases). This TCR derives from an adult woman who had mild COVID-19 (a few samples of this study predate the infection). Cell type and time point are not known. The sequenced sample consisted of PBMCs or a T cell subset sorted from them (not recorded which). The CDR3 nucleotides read TGTGCCAGCAGTTTCGGGGGGCGCGCCTACGAGCAGTACTTC. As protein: CASSFGGRAYEQYF.